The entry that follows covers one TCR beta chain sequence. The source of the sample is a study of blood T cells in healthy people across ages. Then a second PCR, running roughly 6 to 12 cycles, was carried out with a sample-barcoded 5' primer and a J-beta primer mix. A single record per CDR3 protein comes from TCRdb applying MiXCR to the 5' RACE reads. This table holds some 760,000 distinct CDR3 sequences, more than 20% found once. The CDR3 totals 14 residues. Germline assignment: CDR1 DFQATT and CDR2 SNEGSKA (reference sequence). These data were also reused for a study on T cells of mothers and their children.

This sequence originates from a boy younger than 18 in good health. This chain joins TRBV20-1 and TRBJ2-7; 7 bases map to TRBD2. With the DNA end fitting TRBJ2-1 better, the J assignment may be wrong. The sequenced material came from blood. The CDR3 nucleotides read TGCAGTGCTAGAACCAGCGGGATCGACAATGAGCAGTTCTTC. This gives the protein CSARTSGIDNEQFF.